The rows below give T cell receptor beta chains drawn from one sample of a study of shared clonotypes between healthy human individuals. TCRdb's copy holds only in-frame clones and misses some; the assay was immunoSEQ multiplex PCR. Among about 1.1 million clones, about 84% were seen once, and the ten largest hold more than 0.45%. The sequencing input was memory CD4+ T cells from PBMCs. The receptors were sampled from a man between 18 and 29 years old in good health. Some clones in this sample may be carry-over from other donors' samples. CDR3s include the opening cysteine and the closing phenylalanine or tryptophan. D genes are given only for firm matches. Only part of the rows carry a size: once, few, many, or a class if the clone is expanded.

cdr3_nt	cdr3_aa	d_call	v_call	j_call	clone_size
TGTGCCAGCAGCTGGTGGGGCAGGGGGCAGGTGAATGAGCAGTTCTTC	CASSWWGRGQVNEQFF	TRBD1	TRBV7-9	TRBJ2-1	.
TGTGCCAGCAGCTGGGCATGGACCGGCTCCTACGAGCAGTACTTC	CASSWAWTGSYEQYF	.	TRBV5-5	TRBJ2-7	.
TGTGCCAGCAGTTTAGACAGGGCTACTGAAGCTTTCTTT	CASSLDRATEAFF	TRBD1	TRBV2	TRBJ1-1	.
TGTGCCAGCAGCTTTAACGGGGAGAGGGCAGATACGCAGTATTTT	CASSFNGERADTQYF	.	TRBV13	TRBJ2-3	many
TGTGCCAGCAGGACAGGGGCGAACACTGAAGCTTTCTTT	CASRTGANTEAFF	TRBD1	TRBV6-1	TRBJ1-1	.
TGCAGCGCCCCTTATGAGGTAGCTAACACAGATACGCAGTATTTT	CSAPYEVANTDTQYF	.	TRBV29-1	TRBJ2-3	.
TGTGCCAGCAGCTTGGCCGGGGTAGCGGGAGGTGGAGAGACCCAGTACTTC	CASSLAGVAGGGETQYF	TRBD2	TRBV5-4	TRBJ2-5	.
TGTGCCAGCAGCCCCCTCGGGCGGGGGAACACTGAAGCTTTCTTT	CASSPLGRGNTEAFF	.	TRBV7-9	TRBJ1-1	.
TGTGCCAGCAGTGGGAGCAATCAGCCCCAGCATTTT	CASSGSNQPQHF	.	TRBV28	TRBJ1-5	few
TGCGCCAGCAGCCAGAGGTTAGACAGGGTGGGGTACGAGCAGTACTTC	CASSQRLDRVGYEQYF	TRBD1	TRBV4-3	TRBJ2-7	.
TGTGCCAGCAGCCGGGACAGGGGAAACACAGATACGCAGTATTTT	CASSRDRGNTDTQYF	TRBD1	TRBV5-4	TRBJ2-3	.
TGTGCCATCAGACAAGCTACGGGGAGGGAGCAGTACTTC	CAIRQATGREQYF	.	TRBV10-3	TRBJ2-7	.
TGTGCCTGGAGTGTCGCGTACTACGAGCAGTACTTC	CAWSVAYYEQYF	.	TRBV30	TRBJ2-7	.
TGTGCCAGCAGCTTAAGCCAGGGGGACACCGGGGAGCTGTTTTTT	CASSLSQGDTGELFF	TRBD1	TRBV11-3	TRBJ2-2	few
TGTGCCACCAGCAGACTAATTGGGAGTAACACTGAAGCTTTCTTT	CATSRLIGSNTEAFF	.	TRBV15	TRBJ1-1	.
TGTGCCAGCATTCAAACCGGGGACAGGGTGAACACTGAAGCTTTCTTT	CASIQTGDRVNTEAFF	TRBD1	TRBV25-1	TRBJ1-1	.
TGTGCCAGCAGCTTAGGAGAGGGAGAGACCCAGTACTTC	CASSLGEGETQYF	.	TRBV11-3	TRBJ2-5	.
TGTGCCAGCACCAAAACCGCGGGACAAGCCCATGGCTACACCTTC	CASTKTAGQAHGYTF	.	TRBV7-9	TRBJ1-2	.
TGCGCCAGCAGCTTGGTCGGGGCAGGAGGCTACACCTTC	CASSLVGAGGYTF	.	TRBV5-1	TRBJ1-2	few
TGCGCCAGCAGCGTTACAGGGGAGACCCAGTACTTC	CASSVTGETQYF	.	TRBV5-1	TRBJ2-5	.
TGTGCCAGCAGCTTAACGCCAAGACCTAGCGGGAGCAATACGCAGTATTTT	CASSLTPRPSGSNTQYF	TRBD2	TRBV7-3	TRBJ2-3	.
TGTGCCAGCAGCTTAAAGCAGGGGTCGGATACGCAGTATTTT	CASSLKQGSDTQYF	.	TRBV5-4	TRBJ2-3	.
TGCAGCGTTGAGGGCCTCCTGGCCACTGAAGCTTTCTTT	CSVEGLLATEAFF	.	TRBV29-1	TRBJ1-1	.
TGCAGCGTTGCAGGAGTCCTAATAAATGAGCAGTTCTTC	CSVAGVLINEQFF	.	TRBV29-1	TRBJ2-1	.
TGTGCCAGCAGCTTGGGACTAGCGGGAGTCACAGGCGAGCAGTTCTTC	CASSLGLAGVTGEQFF	TRBD2	TRBV5-8	TRBJ2-1	.
TGTGCCAGCAGTGAAACGGCCCGGGACGTCCTGACTTTC	CASSETARDVLTF	.	TRBV6-1	TRBJ2-6	.
TGTGCCAGCAGTGCATCTAATGAGCAGTTCTTC	CASSASNEQFF	.	TRBV6-1	TRBJ2-1	.
TGTGCCAGCAAAGGCGGCAGGGCGCCCTACGAGCAGTACTTC	CASKGGRAPYEQYF	.	TRBV27	TRBJ2-7	.
TGTGCCAGCAGCTTTCTAGGGAACGGAAATTCAGATACGCAGTATTTT	CASSFLGNGNSDTQYF	.	TRBV7-3	TRBJ2-3	.
TGTGCCTGGAGCCTAAAACAGGGGGTTTGGACTGAAGCTTTCTTT	CAWSLKQGVWTEAFF	TRBD1	TRBV30	TRBJ1-1	.
TGTGCCAGCAGTACAAACCAGGGTGGTCGCACTGAAGCTTTCTTT	CASSTNQGGRTEAFF	.	TRBV6-6	TRBJ1-1	few
TGTGCCAGCAAGAAGGAGTACAATGAGCAGTTCTTC	CASKKEYNEQFF	.	TRBV2	TRBJ2-1	many